Each of the 22 T cell receptor beta chains below was sequenced from the same sample in a study of blood T cells in healthy people across ages. Primers used in a second PCR of about 7 to 12 cycles were a sample-barcoded 5' primer and a J-beta primer mix. TCRdb called the 5' RACE reads again in MiXCR, with one record for every CDR3 protein. Among 900,000 to 950,000 distinct CDR3 sequences listed, 25% to 30% were seen once. The same specimen was also included in a second study, on T cells of mothers and their children.

The source material was blood. These TCRs come from a woman in her 40s in good health.

The chain has TRBV20-1 and TRBJ2-5; possibly TRBD1 or TRBD2 for D (6 bases each). The CDR3 loop spans 15 amino acids. The ends were cut back, 6 bases at V and 0 bases at J, with 17 bases in the middle. Germline V gives CDR1 DFQATT, CDR2 SNEGSKA (reference sequence). The CDR3 loop reads CSAGLGGRDQETQYF. CDR3 nucleotides: TGCAGTGCGGGGCTCGGGGGCCGTGACCAAGAGACCCAGTACTTC.

At least ten counts were recorded for this clonotype. The chain carries TRBV20-1 and TRBJ2-4, with TRBD2 identical over 8 bases. Trimming cost V 3 bases and J 5 bases; bases outside gene matches: 3. Per the germline V gene, CDR1 is DFQATT and CDR2 is SNEGSKA (reference sequence). The CDR3 totals 13 residues. CDR3 sequence reads: CSASGGAQNIQYF. For the CDR3, the DNA is TGCAGTGCTAGCGGGGGGGCTCAAAACATTCAGTACTTC.

The chain uses TRBV20-1 and TRBJ1-5, with a possible D match to TRBD1 (6 bases). V lost 3 bases, J lost 4 bases, and 13 bases lay in between. CDR3 length equals 14 residues. Germline V gene lookup returns CDR1 DFQATT and CDR2 SNEGSKA (reference sequence). The DNA of the CDR3 is TGCAGTGCTAGTTGGTCCAGGGGAAATCAGCCCCAGCATTTT. Encoded protein: CSASWSRGNQPQHF.

In regard to this clonotype: One end of the junction is discordant with germline, which a read error may explain. The DNA of the CDR3 is TGTGCCAGCAACCAAGGCAGGACGGTCAATGAGCAGTTCTTC. Protein product: CASNQGRTVNEQFF. The rearrangement uses TRBV3-1 and TRBJ2-1; D remains unclear. The CDR3 runs to 14 residues. Germline V CDR1 and CDR2: LGHDT, YNNKEL (reference sequence).

The J gene is TRBJ2-7, the V gene TRBV5-1, with 11 bases aligning to TRBD1. The DNA end is more similar to TRBJ2-5, so the J call may be wrong. Germline CDR1 reads SGHRS; CDR2 reads YFSETQ. The CDR3 runs 15 residues. The CDR3 DNA sequence: TGCGCCAGCAGCACCGGACAGGGGGCAGGAGAGACCCAGTACTTC. This translates into CASSTGQGAGETQYF.

V is TRBV7-3 and J is TRBJ1-4, with TRBD1 matching over 9 bases. Germline V gives CDR1 SGHTA, CDR2 FQGTGA. The trim removed 5 bases at V and 4 bases at J, leaving 5 bases unmatched. This CDR3 contains 15 residues. CDR3 loop: CASSRTGALNEKLFF. In DNA, the CDR3 is TGTGCCAGCAGCCGGACAGGGGCCCTTAATGAAAAACTGTTTTTT.

The chain links TRBV6-2 or TRBV6-3 to TRBJ1-1; a weak D match, TRBD1 (5 bases). V was trimmed by 7 bases and J by 0 bases, leaving 18 bases between them. Per germline, CDR1 MNHEY and CDR2 SVGEGT. The CDR3 is 16 residues long. The CDR3 DNA sequence: TGTGCCAGCACCCCGCTGGGGCGAGGGGTGAACACTGAAGCTTTCTTT. It yields the protein CASTPLGRGVNTEAFF.

This clonotype was observed at least ten times. The V call is TRBV29-1, the J call TRBJ2-1; 7 bases line up with TRBD2. The CDR3 contains 13 residues. V lost 3 bases to trimming and J lost 9 bases; unmatched junction nucleotides: 8. Germline V lookup: CDR1 SQVTM, CDR2 ANQGSEA. CDR3 protein: CSVDGGSYSEQFF. CDR3 DNA: TGCAGCGTTGATGGCGGGAGTTATAGTGAGCAGTTCTTC.

This clonotype was observed a handful of times. The chain carries TRBV20-1 and TRBJ2-7, with 8 bases identical to TRBD2. Per germline, CDR1 DFQATT and CDR2 SNEGSKA (reference sequence). J lost 4 bases, V lost 6 bases, and 5 bases had no gene match. The CDR3 spans 12 residues. Here the CDR3 DNA reads TGCAGTGCCGGGACTAGGGAGTACGAGCAGTACTTC. This gives the protein CSAGTREYEQYF.

The genes are TRBV5-1 and TRBJ2-3; D possibly uses TRBD1 or TRBD2 (5 bases each). There are 15 residues in the CDR3. Per the germline V gene, CDR1 is SGHRS and CDR2 is YFSETQ. The ends were cut back, 0 bases at V and 1 base at J, with 9 bases in the middle. In DNA form, the CDR3 reads TGCGCCAGCAGCTTGGGAGTGGGGGGCACAGATACGCAGTATTTT. Amino acid sequence: CASSLGVGGTDTQYF.

This clonotype turned up a few times. V is TRBV25-1 and J is TRBJ1-2, with D possibly matching TRBD1 (6 bases). This CDR3 contains 11 residues. The germline CDR1 and CDR2 sequences are MGHDK and SYGVNS. V lost 3 bases, J lost 8 bases, and 7 bases lay in between. CDR3 protein: CASSDDRGYTF. As DNA, the CDR3 is TGTGCCAGCAGTGACGACAGGGGCTACACCTTC.

This clonotype turned up a few times. V is TRBV7-9 and J is TRBJ1-4, with a possible D match to TRBD1 (6 bases). Trimming stripped 3 bases from V and 5 bases from J, with 16 bases between. Germline V gene lookup returns CDR1 SEHNR and CDR2 FQNEAQ (reference sequence). CDR3 size: 16 residues. The CDR3 DNA sequence: TGTGCCAGCAGCTTGTCGGGGGCCGGGGCAAATGAAAAACTGTTTTTT. It codes for CASSLSGAGANEKLFF.

V is TRBV5-1 and J is TRBJ2-7; D remains ambiguous. The CDR3 consists of 16 residues. V was clipped by 4 bases and J by 2 bases, with 19 bases between them. Germline-derived CDR1 and CDR2 are SGHRS and YFSETQ. Written as DNA, the CDR3 is TGCGCCAGCAGCCCTTTCGCACCGCCGATTGCCTACGAGCAGTACTTC. This gives the protein CASSPFAPPIAYEQYF. Supplemented by reference TRBV5-1 and TRBJ2-7, the full variable domain reads KAGVTQTPRYLIKTRGQQVTLSCSPISGHRSVSWYQQTPGQGLQFLFEYFSETQRNKGNFPGRFSGRQFSNSRSEMNVSTLELGDSALYLCASSPFAPPIAYEQYFGPGTRLTVT.

This clonotype was picked up a small number of times. The rearrangement uses TRBV28 and TRBJ1-5; no reliable D call. There are 16 residues in the CDR3. Germline V gene sequence: CDR1 MDHEN, CDR2 SYDVKM. Trimming took 7 bases from V and 2 from J, leaving 18 bases between them. CDR3 region: CASTEEPYEGNQPQHF. CDR3 nucleotide sequence: TGTGCCAGCACAGAAGAGCCTTACGAAGGCAATCAGCCCCAGCATTTT. The whole variable domain, filled in from reference TRBV28 and TRBJ1-5, reads DVKVTQSSRYLVKRTGEKVFLECVQDMDHENMFWYRQDPGLGLRLIYFSYDVKMKEKGDIPEGYSVSREKKERFSLILESASTNQTSMYLCASTEEPYEGNQPQHFGDGTRLSIL.

This clonotype was counted a few times. The chain recombines TRBV20-1 with TRBJ2-3; TRBD2 agrees at 9 bases. V lost 1 base and J lost 9; bases outside the gene matches: 8. Germline V gene data show CDR1 as DFQATT and CDR2 as SNEGSKA (reference sequence). The CDR3 covers 14 residues. Here the CDR3 reads CSARGTLAGQTQYF. DNA of the CDR3: TGCAGTGCTAGAGGCACTCTAGCGGGGCAGACGCAGTATTTT.

The V call is TRBV7-9, the J call TRBJ2-1; 7 bases match TRBD1. V shed 5 bases and J 10 bases; nucleotides not matched to a gene: 11. Germline assignment: CDR1 SEHNR and CDR2 FQNEAQ (reference sequence). This CDR3 has 14 amino acids. The CDR3 nucleotides read TGTGCCAGCAGCCCCAGGGGGTCCGTACGGGAGCAGTTCTTC. It yields the protein CASSPRGSVREQFF.

This clonotype showed up many times. The chain employs TRBV29-1 and TRBJ1-2; no firm D call. The CDR3 length is 16 residues. Trimming took 5 bases from V and 1 from J, leaving 20 bases between them. Germline V gives CDR1 SQVTM, CDR2 ANQGSEA. This CDR3 is CSVINIRPGSNYGYTF. CDR3 coding DNA: TGCAGCGTTATCAATATCAGACCTGGCAGTAACTATGGCTACACCTTC. Looking up the rest from reference TRBV29-1 and TRBJ1-2 gives the full variable domain: SAVISQKPSRDICQRGTSLTIQCQVDSQVTMMFWYRQQPGQSLTLIATANQGSEATYESGFVIDKFPISRPNLTFSTLTVSNMSPEDSSIYLCSVINIRPGSNYGYTFGSGTRLTVV.

This clonotype was seen a handful of times. V gene TRBV5-1 combines with J gene TRBJ2-7, with 12 bases matching TRBD1. V dropped 4 bases and J dropped 4; count of bases not matched to a gene: 9. The CDR3 spans 16 residues. The germline gives CDR1 SGHRS, CDR2 YFSETQ. CDR3 amino acids: CASSTSGQGAGYEQYF. The DNA for the CDR3 is TGCGCCAGCAGCACTTCGGGACAGGGGGCCGGGTACGAGCAGTACTTC.

This rearrangement joins TRBV20-1 to TRBJ2-3; 10 nucleotides agree with TRBD2. The CDR3 has 14 residues. Germline CDR1 reads DFQATT; CDR2 reads SNEGSKA (reference sequence). The ends lost 2 bases at V and 4 bases at J; junction bases unmatched: 3. Here the CDR3 reads CSARLAGESDTQYF. The CDR3 bases are TGCAGTGCTAGACTAGCGGGGGAATCAGATACGCAGTATTTT.

About this clonotype: The junction and the germline gene differ at one end; a read error may be behind it. The chain has TRBV20-1 and TRBJ2-1; a weak D match, TRBD1 (6 bases). The CDR3 has 17 residues. Germline values: CDR1 DFQATT, CDR2 SNEGSKA (reference sequence). CDR3 in DNA: TGCAGTGCTGGAGAACTCCTTACAGGGCTGACCTACAATGAGCAGTTCTTC. Its protein product is CSAGELLTGLTYNEQFF.

This clonotype was seen more than once but under ten times. The CDR3: CASSRGNLGDTTNYGYTF. DNA of the CDR3: TGTGCCAGCAGCCGAGGTAACTTGGGGGATACAACTAACTATGGCTACACCTTC. The chain combines TRBV6-1 with TRBJ1-2; tentatively, D is TRBD1 (5 bases). Trimming removed 6 bases at V and 0 bases at J, with 23 bases between. This CDR3 comprises 18 residues. The germline V gene encodes CDR1 MNHNS and CDR2 SASEGT.

This clonotype has at least ten counts. The V call is TRBV18, the J call TRBJ1-5; D is unclear. Germline-derived CDR1 and CDR2 are KGHSH and LQKENI. The CDR3 runs to 14 residues. V lost 6 bases to trimming and J lost 6 bases, with 15 bases between them. The CDR3 nucleotides read TGTGCCAGCTCCACCATCGCCGTATTTCAGCCCCAGCATTTT. This sequence encodes CASSTIAVFQPQHF.